These 28 T cell receptor beta chains were sequenced from one sample in a study of cytotoxic CD8 clonotypes in ibrutinib-treated CLL. Repertoires were generated with immunoSEQ multiplex PCR, while TCRdb's copy carries only in-frame clones and drops some. This table holds hundreds of thousands of clones, roughly 71% found once. The sequencing here drew on PBMCs, taken after 36 months of ibrutinib treatment. Every receptor here comes from a human donor with chronic lymphocytic leukemia.

The V gene is TRBV11-2, the J gene TRBJ2-1; D is possibly TRBD1 (5 bases). CDR1 and CDR2 from the germline V gene are SGHAT and FQNNGV. The CDR3 is made up of 14 amino acids. The V and J ends lost 5 bases and 6 bases respectively, with 14 bases between them. The DNA for the CDR3 is TGTGCCAGCAGCATGTACCTAAGGGGCAATGAGCAGTTCTTC. Its protein product is CASSMYLRGNEQFF.

This clone was counted between two and nine times. The rearrangement uses TRBV10-3 and TRBJ2-2, with D maybe TRBD2 (5 bases). The CDR3 totals 14 residues. Germline lookup yields CDR1 ENHRY and CDR2 SYGVKD. V dropped 5 bases and J dropped 7 bases, with 14 bases sitting between them. CDR3 region: CAISTVPGDGELFF. The CDR3 nucleotides read TGTGCCATCAGTACTGTCCCCGGGGACGGGGAGCTGTTTTTT.

CDR3 loop: CASSLLLGAEDTQYF. The CDR3 region has the DNA TGTGCCAGCAGCTTATTGCTGGGGGCTGAAGATACGCAGTATTTT. The rearrangement joins TRBV11-2 to TRBJ2-3, with D perhaps TRBD1 (6 bases). The V end lost 2 bases, the J end lost 5 bases, and 14 bases lay between the germline ends. CDR1 and CDR2 (germline): SGHAT, FQNNGV. This CDR3 has 15 amino acids.

The chain carries TRBV6-5 and TRBJ1-3; D is unclear. Germline V gives CDR1 MNHEY, CDR2 SVGAGI. The CDR3 length is 15 residues. V was shortened by 7 bases and J by 2 bases, with 15 bases between the two germline ends. For the CDR3, the DNA is TGTGCCAGCACCTCCGGTAGGCGCCCTGGAAACACCATATATTTT. It yields the protein CASTSGRRPGNTIYF.

The chain recombines TRBV19 with TRBJ2-7, with 7 nucleotides matching TRBD2. Germline loops: CDR1 LNHDA, CDR2 SQIVND (reference sequence). The ends lost 3 bases at V and 5 bases at J; junction bases unmatched: 7. The CDR3 length is 14 residues. The CDR3: CASSIRRESNEQYF. CDR3 nucleotide sequence: TGTGCCAGTAGTATCCGGCGGGAGAGCAACGAGCAGTACTTC.

The V gene is TRBV25-1, the J gene TRBJ2-1; 9 positions agree with TRBD2. Germline V gene lookup returns CDR1 MGHDK and CDR2 SYGVNS. This CDR3 region has 15 residues. Trimming at V came to 8 bases and at J to 10 bases, leaving 15 bases not matched to a gene. The CDR3 DNA follows: TGTGCCAGCTCATACCGGGGGACTAGCTTCGGGGAGCAGTTCTTC. As protein: CASSYRGTSFGEQFF.

This chain joins TRBV7-3 and TRBJ1-6, with D possibly being TRBD1 (6 bases). V lost 5 bases and J lost 6, with 17 bases in between. The V gene's germline CDR1 is SGHTA and CDR2 FQGTGA. The CDR3 spans 16 residues. Here the CDR3 reads CASSRGNRDSNSPLHF. The CDR3 region has the DNA TGTGCCAGCAGCCGGGGGAACAGGGACTCTAATTCACCCCTCCACTTT. Drawing the rest from reference TRBV7-3 and TRBJ1-6, the complete variable domain is GAGVSQTPSNKVTEKGKYVELRCDPISGHTALYWYRQSLGQGPEFLIYFQGTGAADDSGLPNDRFFAVRPEGSVSTLKIQRTERGDSAVYLCASSRGNRDSNSPLHFGNGTRLTVT.

V usage is TRBV27 and J usage is TRBJ1-5; weak D call: TRBD1 (5 bases). The CDR3 is made up of 13 amino acids. V was shortened by 6 bases and J by 4 bases, with 10 bases between the two germline ends. Germline V CDR1 and CDR2: MNHEY, SMNVEV (reference sequence). The CDR3 loop reads CASSQGKNQPQHF. The CDR3 nucleotides are TGTGCCAGCAGCCAGGGAAAAAATCAGCCCCAGCATTTT.

The chain uses TRBV4-2 and TRBJ2-5; 9 bases agree with TRBD2. Germline CDR1 and CDR2: LGHNA and YNFKEQ. The CDR3 sequence is 18 residues long. The junction had 13 bases not matched to a gene; V was cut back by 0 bases and J by 5 bases. CDR3 amino acids: CASSQDPRLRSGRETQYF. As DNA, the CDR3 is TGTGCCAGCAGCCAAGATCCCCGTCTAAGGAGCGGGAGGGAGACCCAGTACTTC.

The chain uses TRBV10-1 and TRBJ2-5; D remains unclear. This CDR3 has 15 amino acids. Trimming shortened V by 1 base and J by 3 bases, and 12 bases separated the two germline ends. Germline values: CDR1 WNHNN, CDR2 SYGVQD (reference sequence). CDR3 sequence: CASSEYGQAKETQYF. DNA for the CDR3: TGCGCCAGCAGTGAGTACGGGCAGGCGAAAGAGACCCAGTACTTC.

The chain uses TRBV14 and TRBJ2-7; 10 bases are shared with TRBD1. The CDR3 length is 14 residues. Germline CDR1 is SGHDN and CDR2 is FVKESK. V was pared by 4 bases and J by 2 bases, with 2 bases of the junction left unmatched. CDR3 loop: CASSPGTGAYEQYF. The DNA of the CDR3 is TGTGCCAGCAGCCCCGGGACAGGGGCCTACGAGCAGTACTTC. The full variable domain, rest sourced from reference TRBV14 and TRBJ2-7, is EAGVTQFPSHSVIEKGQTVTLRCDPISGHDNLYWYRRVMGKEIKFLLHFVKESKQDESGMPNNRFLAERTGGTYSTLKVQPAELEDSGVYFCASSPGTGAYEQYFGPGTRLTVT.

The chain couples TRBV6-5 to TRBJ1-2; a possible D gene is TRBD1 (6 bases). The CDR3 has 12 amino acids. In germline, CDR1 is MNHEY, CDR2 SVGAGI. Trimming removed 6 bases from V and 4 bases from J, with 9 bases in between. CDR3 in amino acids: CASREDSYGYTF. CDR3 DNA sequence: TGTGCCAGCAGAGAGGACAGCTATGGCTACACCTTC.

The V and J genes are TRBV7-2 and TRBJ2-3; D is possibly TRBD2 (6 bases). Germline-derived CDR1 and CDR2 are SGHTA and FQGNSA. CDR3 length: 15 residues. The V and J ends lost 5 bases and 2 bases respectively, with 14 bases between them. The CDR3 nucleotides are TGTGCCAGCAGCCCGTTTCAGCGGGTCACAGATACGCAGTATTTT. Translation gives CASSPFQRVTDTQYF.

The chain carries TRBV19 and TRBJ2-1, with D perhaps TRBD1 (6 bases). V lost 5 bases to trimming and J lost 2 bases, with 13 bases between them. The germline V gene encodes CDR1 LNHDA and CDR2 SQIVND (reference sequence). The CDR3 has 15 residues. This CDR3 reads CASSYQDSPYNEQFF. CDR3 nucleotides: TGTGCCAGTAGTTACCAGGACAGTCCCTACAATGAGCAGTTCTTC.

This clone turned up a few times. V usage is TRBV5-1 and J usage is TRBJ2-5; weak D call: TRBD1 (5 bases). The germline gives CDR1 SGHRS, CDR2 YFSETQ. Trimming pared 1 base from V and 1 base from J, leaving 8 bases between. CDR3 size: 14 residues. This chain's CDR3 is CASSLTGAQETQYF. CDR3 DNA: TGCGCCAGCAGCTTGACTGGGGCCCAAGAGACCCAGTACTTC. The variable domain in full, completed from reference TRBV5-1 and TRBJ2-5, reads KAGVTQTPRYLIKTRGQQVTLSCSPISGHRSVSWYQQTPGQGLQFLFEYFSETQRNKGNFPGRFSGRQFSNSRSEMNVSTLELGDSALYLCASSLTGAQETQYFGPGTRLLVL.

The chain carries TRBV27 and TRBJ2-3; D call uncertain. V lost 5 bases to trimming and J lost 12 bases, with 15 bases between them. There are 12 residues in the CDR3. The V gene's germline CDR1 is MNHEY and CDR2 SMNVEV (reference sequence). This CDR3 is CASSPVTQPQYF. The DNA for the CDR3 is TGTGCCAGCAGTCCCGTGACTCAACCACAGTATTTT.

The chain employs TRBV29-1 and TRBJ2-5; D gene unclear. Per germline, CDR1 SQVTM and CDR2 ANQGSEA. V gave up 4 bases and J gave up 0 bases, with 9 bases separating them. The CDR3 is made up of 13 amino acids. The CDR3 DNA follows: TGCAGCGTTGTCAGGCCGTACCAAGAGACCCAGTACTTC. As protein: CSVVRPYQETQYF. The full variable domain, rest sourced from reference TRBV29-1 and TRBJ2-5, is SAVISQKPSRDICQRGTSLTIQCQVDSQVTMMFWYRQQPGQSLTLIATANQGSEATYESGFVIDKFPISRPNLTFSTLTVSNMSPEDSSIYLCSVVRPYQETQYFGPGTRLLVL.

This chain connects TRBV2 to TRBJ2-7; D is perhaps TRBD2 (6 bases). The CDR3 has 12 amino acids. Trimming left V 7 bases short and J 3 bases short, with 10 bases between. Germline V gene lookup returns CDR1 SNHLY and CDR2 FYNNEI. CDR3: CASIAELYEQYF. The CDR3 DNA is TGTGCCAGCATAGCGGAGCTCTACGAGCAGTACTTC.

The chain couples TRBV5-1 to TRBJ1-4, with TRBD1 matching over 9 bases. The CDR3 totals 15 residues. V lost 3 bases to trimming and J lost 6 bases; unmatched junction nucleotides: 6. Germline V lookup: CDR1 SGHRS, CDR2 YFSETQ. CDR3 amino acids: CASSSTGTGHEKLFF. For the CDR3, the DNA is TGCGCCAGCAGCTCCACCGGGACAGGGCATGAAAAACTGTTTTTT. Based on the CDR3 plus reference TRBV5-1 and TRBJ1-4, the full variable domain is KAGVTQTPRYLIKTRGQQVTLSCSPISGHRSVSWYQQTPGQGLQFLFEYFSETQRNKGNFPGRFSGRQFSNSRSEMNVSTLELGDSALYLCASSSTGTGHEKLFFGSGTQLSVL.

This chain links TRBV11-2 with TRBJ2-1; 11 bases map to TRBD2. Per the germline V gene, CDR1 is SGHAT and CDR2 is FQNNGV. V gave up 5 bases and J gave up 6 bases; unmatched junction bases: 6. CDR3 length equals 15 residues. The DNA of the CDR3 is TGTGCCAGCAGCCCACTAGCGGGAGTGGTCAATGAGCAGTTCTTC. Its protein product is CASSPLAGVVNEQFF.

The chain couples TRBV5-1 to TRBJ2-2; D might be TRBD2 (6 bases). This CDR3 spans 15 amino acids. Germline V CDR1 and CDR2: SGHRS, YFSETQ. With 0 bases removed from V and 6 bases from J, the gap between germline ends came to 12 bases. The CDR3 DNA follows: TGCGCCAGCAGCTTGGACCCAGGGAGGCCCGGGGAGCTGTTTTTT. As protein: CASSLDPGRPGELFF. Complete variable domain (other parts from reference TRBV5-1 and TRBJ2-2): KAGVTQTPRYLIKTRGQQVTLSCSPISGHRSVSWYQQTPGQGLQFLFEYFSETQRNKGNFPGRFSGRQFSNSRSEMNVSTLELGDSALYLCASSLDPGRPGELFFGEGSRLTVL.

This clone was observed a few times. The chain employs TRBV7-3 and TRBJ1-2; 7 nucleotides match TRBD1. The CDR3 sequence is 12 residues long. V shed 5 bases and J 10 bases; nucleotides not matched to a gene: 7. CDR1 is SGHTA, CDR2 FQGTGA, per germline. The CDR3 here is CASSPDRMTYTF. DNA for the CDR3: TGTGCCAGCAGCCCGGACAGGATGACCTACACCTTC.

The chain employs TRBV2 and TRBJ1-2; D gene uncertain. The ends were cut back, 7 bases at V and 8 bases at J, with 17 bases in the middle. This CDR3 is 13 amino acids long. Germline CDR1 SNHLY, CDR2 FYNNEI. The CDR3 sequence: CASIPDGLGGYTF. The CDR3 nucleotides read TGTGCCAGCATTCCGGACGGATTGGGAGGCTACACCTTC.

The chain combines TRBV6-6 with TRBJ2-3; 7 bases line up with TRBD1. This CDR3 contains 15 residues. After removal of 6 bases from V and 0 bases from J, the junction contained 6 bases not matched to a gene. Per germline, CDR1 MNHNY and CDR2 SVGAGI (reference sequence). The CDR3, as DNA: TGTGCCAGCAGAAGACAGGGCAAAAGCACAGATACGCAGTATTTT. This sequence encodes CASRRQGKSTDTQYF.

The sample holds one count of this clone. This chain links TRBV28 with TRBJ2-7, with 14 nucleotides matching TRBD2. Trimming removed 3 bases from V and 2 bases from J; junction bases left unmatched: 15. The germline V gene encodes CDR1 MDHEN and CDR2 SYDVKM. The CDR3 contains 20 residues. This chain's CDR3 is CASSFIRGGLAGVGTYEQYF. CDR3 coding DNA: TGTGCCAGCAGTTTCATAAGGGGGGGACTAGCGGGAGTGGGGACCTACGAGCAGTACTTC.

The chain couples TRBV9 to TRBJ2-7; D uncertain. The germline V gene encodes CDR1 SGDLS and CDR2 YYNGEE. With 5 bases removed from V and 2 bases from J, the gap between germline ends came to 11 bases. The CDR3 sequence is 13 residues long. The CDR3 DNA is TGTGCCAGCAGTGCAGGTACTCCCTACGAGCAGTACTTC. It is translated as CASSAGTPYEQYF.

This chain links TRBV15 with TRBJ1-5; D is undetermined. The ends were cut back, 5 bases at V and 4 bases at J, with 9 bases in the middle. CDR1 LNHNV and CDR2 YYDKDF come from the germline V gene (reference sequence). The CDR3 loop spans 13 amino acids. CDR3 nucleotide sequence: TGTGCCACCAGCTCCGGGCCTAATCAGCCCCAGCATTTT. Translating it yields CATSSGPNQPQHF.

The chain carries TRBV7-9 and TRBJ1-2; D not resolved. With 5 bases removed from V and 3 bases from J, the gap between germline ends came to 10 bases. CDR1 is SEHNR, CDR2 FQNEAQ, per germline (reference sequence). CDR3 size: 13 residues. The CDR3 protein is CASSPDSYYGYTF. The CDR3 coding sequence is TGTGCCAGCAGCCCCGACTCTTACTATGGCTACACCTTC.